The clone carrying this T cell receptor beta chain was found a few times. Antigen unknown. This entry belongs to a study of beta chain features in type 1 diabetes. Points from the study as a whole: Shortening that was moderate but significant affected the TCRB CDR3s of Type 1 diabetes patients in all four CD4+ subsets.

Investigators reverse transcribed all isolated RNA, so they sequenced expressed TCRB transcripts. The table came from immunoSEQ multiplex PCR; TCRdb's copy has only in-frame clones and leaves some out. The sample includes 600,000 or so clones, around 15% seen only once; the top ten take just under 0.04%. The CDR3 contains 13 residues. Per germline, CDR1 SGHAT and CDR2 FQNNGV. Between the trimmed V and J ends, which lost 3 bases and 0 bases, there was a span of 3 bases. V and J are TRBV11-2 and TRBJ2-1, with D hard to call. This receptor was identified in a man aged 18 to 29 with type 1 diabetes. Sequencing was carried out using naive CD4+ T cells from blood. CDR3 nucleotides: TGTGCCAGCAGCTTTAACTCCTACAATGAGCAGTTCTTC. It codes for CASSFNSYNEQFF.